Below, 13 T cell receptor beta chains from the same sample are listed, as sequenced in a study of tumor-infiltrating lymphocytes in primary liver carcinoma. Co-extracted RNA and DNA came from around 18-30 mg of unsorted bulk tissue. Using a constant-region primer together with ProtoScript II reverse transcriptase, TCR beta cDNA was made from around 500 ng of total RNA. Slightly modified ARM-PCR, run as three nested multiplex PCR rounds, produced the TCR beta libraries. The opening two PCR rounds, approximately 10 cycles each, paired TRBV1-TRBV30 forward primers with a C-beta reverse primer. TCRdb re-called the multiplex PCR reads with MiXCR, one entry per CDR3 protein. The repertoire consists of 45,000 to 55,000 distinct CDR3 sequences, with less than 85% occurring once and the leading ten covering less than 30%. Material: liver tumor tissue from sampling region 5. Subset reported: tumor region T5, tumor centre. The origin of the receptors is a man in his forties with primary liver carcinoma and hepatitis B virus infection.

About this clonotype itself: It is likely a read error, because the conserved phenylalanine at the end of the CDR3 is missing. V gene TRBV12-3 or TRBV12-4 combines with J gene TRBJ2-5; a possible D gene is TRBD2 (6 bases). V gave up 4 bases and J gave up 4 bases, with 19 bases separating them. This CDR3 is built from 16 residues. The CDR3 sequence is CASSSWVEGRPETQYL. The CDR3 nucleotides read TGTGCCAGCAGTTCCTGGGTGGAGGGCCGCCCAGAGACCCAGTACTTA.

Details on this clonotype: The conserved phenylalanine or tryptophan is not found at the CDR3 terminus, so this likely reflects a read error. The J gene is TRBJ2-7, the V gene TRBV12-3 or TRBV12-4, with 13 bases identical to TRBD2. The CDR3 has 13 residues. The DNA for the CDR3 is TGTGCCAGCGACGGACTAGCGGGAGACGAACAGTACCTC. Residues: CASDGLAGDEQYL.

With regard to this clonotype: The junction departs from the called germline gene at one end, perhaps through a read error. V gene TRBV11-2 combines with J gene TRBJ2-7, with no clear D. The length of the CDR3 is 14 residues. Germline-derived CDR1 and CDR2 are SGHAT and FQNNGV. In DNA form, the CDR3 reads TGTGCCAGCAGCTTAACCGGCGGAGCCTACGAGCAGCAATTC. Translation gives CASSLTGGAYEQQF.

This clonotype came up a few times. An end of the junction does not agree with germline; a read error may underlie this. The CDR3 sequence is CASSMSGLGPNERFF. For the CDR3, the DNA is TGTGCCAGCAGCATGTCTGGTCTAGGACCCAATGAGCGGTTCTTC. This sequence joins TRBV11-3 and TRBJ2-1; no clear D gene. CDR3 size: 15 residues. Germline loops: CDR1 SGHNT, CDR2 YENEEA.

As regards this clonotype: At one boundary the junction diverges from the germline segment, which might be a read error. V is TRBV29-1 and J is TRBJ2-3; unclear D gene. The J call is doubtful: the DNA matches TRBJ1-5 better. This CDR3 has 14 residues. Per germline, CDR1 SQVTM and CDR2 ANQGSEA. CDR3 in DNA: TGCAACGTTTCGGGAGGGCCCGTGGGAGATACGCAGCATTTT. This gives the protein CNVSGGPVGDTQHF.

A word on this clonotype: One end of the junction is discordant with germline, which a read error may explain. This chain joins TRBV6-1 and TRBJ2-3, with 7 bases lining up with TRBD1. This CDR3 contains 14 residues. The germline V gene encodes CDR1 MNHNS and CDR2 SASEGT. This CDR3 is CVSSNRDSIDTQYF. The DNA for the CDR3 is TGTGTCAGTAGTAACCGGGACAGCATAGATACGCAGTATTTT.

The chain is built from TRBV4-1 and TRBJ2-5; 9 bases map to TRBD2. This CDR3 is 16 amino acids long. V lost 0 bases, J lost 11 bases, and 13 bases stayed unmatched. In germline, CDR1 is MGHRA, CDR2 YSYEKL. This CDR3 reads CASSQDRAGGGEPQYF. In nucleotides, the CDR3 is TGCGCCAGCAGCCAAGATCGAGCGGGAGGAGGAGAGCCGCAGTACTTC.

To note about this clonotype: It is likely a read error, because the conserved phenylalanine at the end of the CDR3 is missing. The limits of the CDR3 on the DNA are not certain, so only TCRdb's listed CDR3 is given. The V and J genes are TRBV6-5 and TRBJ1-3; TRBD1, the D gene given by the table, was not confirmed from the DNA. Germline V lookup: CDR1 MNHEY, CDR2 SVGAGI. Including both end residues, the CDR3 is 14 amino acids long. The CDR3 is CASRMTGDSYTVYS.

Notes on this clonotype: Given the absence of the conserved phenylalanine or tryptophan at the CDR3 end, a read error is likely. The chain carries TRBV11-2 and TRBJ1-2; weak D call: TRBD1 (5 bases). CDR1 is SGHAT, CDR2 FQNNGV, per germline. This CDR3 is 14 amino acids long. V was pared by 10 bases and J by 4 bases, with 19 bases between. CDR3 DNA sequence: TGTGCCACCAGAGAGATGGACACCACCTATGGCTACACCTTA. Its protein product is CATREMDTTYGYTL.

The chain has TRBV24-1 and TRBJ2-1, with 11 bases identical to TRBD2. The CDR3 spans 16 residues. V lost 3 bases and J lost 12; bases outside the gene matches: 12. Germline loops: CDR1 KGHDR, CDR2 SFDVKD. The chain's CDR3 is CATSDISGRAVDGQFF. Written as DNA, the CDR3 is TGTGCCACCAGTGATATTAGCGGGAGGGCCGTTGATGGGCAGTTCTTC.

The V call is TRBV12-3 or TRBV12-4, the J call TRBJ2-7; a weak D match, TRBD2 (6 bases). V was cut by 7 bases and J by 5 bases, with 21 bases left in between. CDR3 length equals 15 residues. In nucleotides, the CDR3 is TGTGCCAGCACCGAACGGGGACTGGCTTTTCACGAGCAGTACTTC. It codes for CASTERGLAFHEQYF.

The chain is built from TRBV4-1 and TRBJ2-7, with 8 positions matching TRBD2. This CDR3 has 14 residues. The V segment lost 10 bases and the J segment 10 bases; nucleotides outside the gene matches: 18. The germline V gene encodes CDR1 MGHRA and CDR2 YSYEKL. The CDR3 loop reads CANNQDLLAEDQYF. The DNA of the CDR3 is TGCGCCAACAACCAAGATCTACTAGCGGAAGATCAGTACTTC.

This clonotype was seen ten or more times. The J gene is TRBJ2-5, the V gene TRBV5-5; TRBD1 or TRBD2 may be the D gene (6 bases each). Trimming pared 1 base from V and 2 bases from J, leaving 15 bases between. CDR3 length: 16 amino acids. Germline CDR1 reads SGHKS; CDR2 reads YYEKEE (reference sequence). The CDR3 DNA is TGTGCCAGCAGCTTGCGGCGCCAGGGGAGGCAAGAGACCCAGTACTTC. This gives the protein CASSLRRQGRQETQYF.